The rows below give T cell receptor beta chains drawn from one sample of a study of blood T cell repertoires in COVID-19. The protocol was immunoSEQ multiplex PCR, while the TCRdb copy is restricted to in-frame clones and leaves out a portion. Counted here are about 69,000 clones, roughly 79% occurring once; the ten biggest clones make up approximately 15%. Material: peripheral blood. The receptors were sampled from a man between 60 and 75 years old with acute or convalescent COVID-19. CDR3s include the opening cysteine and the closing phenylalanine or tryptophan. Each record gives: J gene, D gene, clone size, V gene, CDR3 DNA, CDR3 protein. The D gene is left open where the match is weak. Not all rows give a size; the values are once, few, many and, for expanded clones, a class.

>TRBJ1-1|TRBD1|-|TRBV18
TGTGCCAGCTCGGAGGGACAGCTAAACACTGAAGCTTTCTTT
CASSEGQLNTEAFF
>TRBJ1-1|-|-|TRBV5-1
TGCGCCAGCAGCTTGGCTTCATTAACAATGAACACTGAAGCTTTCTTT
CASSLASLTMNTEAFF
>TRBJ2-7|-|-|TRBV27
TGTGCCAGCAGTTGGGGGGACAGAGTACGGGGTGAGCAGTACTTC
CASSWGDRVRGEQYF
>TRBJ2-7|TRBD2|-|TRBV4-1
TGCGCCAGCAGCCAAGAAGGCGGACTAGGGCGTTGGAGCTCCTACGAGCAGTACTTC
CASSQEGGLGRWSSYEQYF
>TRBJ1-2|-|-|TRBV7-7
TGTGCTAGCAGCCCGGCAGGGCCTGGCTACACCTTC
CASSPAGPGYTF
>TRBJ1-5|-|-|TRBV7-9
TGTGCCAGCACCAATTTAACCGGACAGCGATATCAGCCCCAGCATTTT
CASTNLTGQRYQPQHF
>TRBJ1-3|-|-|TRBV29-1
TGCAGCGTTGAAAGCCCATCTGGAAACACCATATATTTT
CSVESPSGNTIYF
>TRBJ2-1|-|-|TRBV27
TGTGCCAGCTCAGGGAATACCGGGTACAATGAGCAGTTCTTC
CASSGNTGYNEQFF
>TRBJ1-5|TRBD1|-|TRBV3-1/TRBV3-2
TGTGCCAGCGCAACCGGGACAGGGGTGAATCAGCCCCAGCATTTT
CASATGTGVNQPQHF
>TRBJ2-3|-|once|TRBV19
TGTGCCAGTAGTATCTCCACAGATACGCAGTATTTT
CASSISTDTQYF
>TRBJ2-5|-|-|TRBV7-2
TGTGCCAGCAGCTTAGCTGGGGGGGGCTCCCAAGAGACCCAGTACTTC
CASSLAGGGSQETQYF
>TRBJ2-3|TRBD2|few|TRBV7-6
TGTGCCAGCAGCTTAGCAACTAGCGCACGTAGCACAGATACGCAGTATTTT
CASSLATSARSTDTQYF
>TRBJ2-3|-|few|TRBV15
TGTGCCACCAGCAGAGATCGGGGACGGGGGATTCGGGGAGATACGCAGTATTTT
CATSRDRGRGIRGDTQYF
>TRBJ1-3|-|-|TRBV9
TGTGCCAGCAGCTCAGACATCTTTGGAAACACCATATATTTT
CASSSDIFGNTIYF
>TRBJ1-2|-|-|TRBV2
TGTGCCCTCACCGGGATACTGACTGGCTACACCTTC
CALTGILTGYTF
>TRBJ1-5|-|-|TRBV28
TGTGCCAGCCTGGATTACCAGGATCAGCCCCAGCATTTT
CASLDYQDQPQHF
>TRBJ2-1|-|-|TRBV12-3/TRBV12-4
TGTGCCAGCAGAATGCTACGGGTCGCTGAGCAGTTCTTC
CASRMLRVAEQFF
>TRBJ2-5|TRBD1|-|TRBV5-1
TGCGCCAGCAGCTTAGAGGGGGCCGGGACCCAGTACTTC
CASSLEGAGTQYF
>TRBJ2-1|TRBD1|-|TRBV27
TGTGCCAGCTACGCCCCGCAGGGGGCCTACAATGAGCAGTTCTTC
CASYAPQGAYNEQFF
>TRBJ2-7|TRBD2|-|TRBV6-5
TGTGCCAGCAGCTACCCGGGGAGGGGAACGAGTGAGCAGTACTTC
CASSYPGRGTSEQYF
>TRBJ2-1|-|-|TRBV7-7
TGTGCTAGCAGCTTAGCGCCCGGTAACAATGAGCAGTTCTTC
CASSLAPGNNEQFF
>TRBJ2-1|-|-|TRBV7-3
TGTGCCAGCAGCGTACAGAGTTACAATGAGCAGTTCTTC
CASSVQSYNEQFF
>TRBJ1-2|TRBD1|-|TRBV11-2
TGTGCCAGCAGCACCAGGGGGCTAATTTCTTATGGCTACACCTTC
CASSTRGLISYGYTF
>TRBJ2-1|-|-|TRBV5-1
TGCGCCAGCAGCTTGGTTATGGGAGAAAAAAATGAGCAGTTCTTC
CASSLVMGEKNEQFF
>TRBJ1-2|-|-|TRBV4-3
TGCGCCAGCAGCCAAGTGGCAATTCTTAACTATGGCTACACCTTC
CASSQVAILNYGYTF
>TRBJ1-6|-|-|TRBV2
TGTGCCAGCAGTGGTAGTACCAGGTTAAATTCACCCCTCCACTTT
CASSGSTRLNSPLHF
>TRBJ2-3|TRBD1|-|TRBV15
TGTGCCACCAGCAGAACCCGGGACAGGGTTGGTACGCAGTATTTT
CATSRTRDRVGTQYF
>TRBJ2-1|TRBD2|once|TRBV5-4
TGTGCCAGCAGCCCGGGGACTAGCGGGGGGGTTGAGCAGTTCTTC
CASSPGTSGGVEQFF
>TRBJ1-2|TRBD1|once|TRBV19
TGTGCCAGTAGTACTCTTTCAACAGGGGGCGTCTATGGCTACACCTTC
CASSTLSTGGVYGYTF
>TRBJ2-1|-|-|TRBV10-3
TGTGCCATCAGTCGACCAGGCGCTAAAAACTACAATGAGCAGTTCTTC
CAISRPGAKNYNEQFF
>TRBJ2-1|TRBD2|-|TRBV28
TGTGCCAGCAGTTTGGGCGGGGGGGCAGACTACAATGAGCAGTTCTTC
CASSLGGGADYNEQFF
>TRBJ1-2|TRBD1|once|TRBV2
TGTGCCAGCAGTGAAGCTGGGACAGCCGGCTACACCTTC
CASSEAGTAGYTF
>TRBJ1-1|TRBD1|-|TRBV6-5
TGTGCCAGCAGTTCGCCCCGACAGGGCCCCACTGAAGCTTTCTTT
CASSSPRQGPTEAFF
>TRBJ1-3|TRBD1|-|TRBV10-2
TGCGCCAGCAGTGGAACAGGGGGGTCTGGAAACACCATATATTTT
CASSGTGGSGNTIYF
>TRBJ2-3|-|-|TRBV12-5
TGTGCTAGTGGTTTGGGTGTTCTTGGGGACTTCACAGATACGCAGTATTTT
CASGLGVLGDFTDTQYF
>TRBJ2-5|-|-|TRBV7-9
TGTGCCAGCAGCCTAGGGTCGGGACTCCAAGAGACCCAGTACTTC
CASSLGSGLQETQYF
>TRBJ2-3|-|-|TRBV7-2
TGTGCCAGCAGCTTAGGCTCCGGGGGCACAGATACGCAGTATTTT
CASSLGSGGTDTQYF
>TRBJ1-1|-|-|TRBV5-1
TGCGCCAGCAGCCTAACAGAGAACACTGAAGCTTTCTTT
CASSLTENTEAFF
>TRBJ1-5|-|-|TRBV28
TGTGCCAGCTGCCTAGATCCTCGAGACCCCAATCAGCCCCAGCATTTT
CASCLDPRDPNQPQHF
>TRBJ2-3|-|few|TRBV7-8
TGTGCCAGCAGCCCCCCCCTGAGGTGGGGGGGCAGTCGTACGCAGTATTTT
CASSPPLRWGGSRTQYF
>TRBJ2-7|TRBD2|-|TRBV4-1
TGCGCCAGCAGCCAAGTACGGGGGGGGTACGAGCAGTACTTC
CASSQVRGGYEQYF
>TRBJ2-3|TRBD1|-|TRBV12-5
TGTGCTAGTGGTAAAGGACAGGGGGCGAATACGCAGTATTTT
CASGKGQGANTQYF
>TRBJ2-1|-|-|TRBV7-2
TGTGCCAGCAGCTTACAAGGGCAGGGGAATGAGCAGTTCTTC
CASSLQGQGNEQFF
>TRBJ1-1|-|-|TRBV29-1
TGCAGCGTCAACATGAACACTGAAGCTTTCTTT
CSVNMNTEAFF
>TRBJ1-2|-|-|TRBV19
TGTGCCAGTAGTACCCCGGGGGACCCGATTAAAGACTACACCTTC
CASSTPGDPIKDYTF
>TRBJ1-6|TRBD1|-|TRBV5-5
TGTGCCAGCAGCTTGTTTTCAGAACAGGGGATATCACCCCTCCACTTT
CASSLFSEQGISPLHF
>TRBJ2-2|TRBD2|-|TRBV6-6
TGTGCCAGCAGTTCGACTAGCGGGGTTACCACCGGGGAGCTGTTTTTT
CASSSTSGVTTGELFF
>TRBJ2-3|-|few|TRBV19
TGTGCCAGTATGAGAGGGAATACGCAGTATTTT
CASMRGNTQYF
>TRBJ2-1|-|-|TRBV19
TGTGCCAGTAGTCCCGGGTCCTACAATGAGCAGTTCTTC
CASSPGSYNEQFF